Listed below are T cell receptor beta chains from one sample, sequenced in a study of OX40 agonist ivuxolimab in advanced cancers. Repertoires were generated with immunoSEQ multiplex PCR, while TCRdb's copy carries only in-frame clones and drops some. The data show more than 60,000 clones, with about four fifths seen just once and nearly 4.5% held by the top ten. This specimen consisted of CD4+ or CD8+ T cells sorted from blood, obtained in a trial of the OX40 agonist ivuxolimab. Every receptor here comes from an adult with an advanced solid tumor such as melanoma, head and neck, liver or kidney cancer. Both conserved end residues are part of each CDR3. The D gene is left open where the match is weak. The size of a clone is reported for some rows only, either as once, few or many, or as a class for expanded clones.

V gene: TRBV4-1; clone size: -; J gene: TRBJ1-3; D gene: -; CDR3 protein: CASTRDSALYGNTIYF; CDR3 DNA: TGCGCCAGCACCCGGGACTCAGCACTCTACGGAAACACCATATATTTT
V gene: TRBV4-1; clone size: -; J gene: TRBJ1-4; D gene: TRBD1; CDR3 protein: CASSHTIGTGAKEKLFF; CDR3 DNA: TGCGCCAGCAGCCATACCATAGGTACAGGGGCAAAGGAAAAACTGTTTTTT
V gene: TRBV7-2; clone size: -; J gene: TRBJ2-5; D gene: -; CDR3 protein: CASSRGETQYF; CDR3 DNA: TGTGCCAGCAGCCGAGGAGAGACCCAGTACTTC
V gene: TRBV4-1; clone size: -; J gene: TRBJ2-7; D gene: TRBD2; CDR3 protein: CASSPSPGGLFEQYF; CDR3 DNA: TGCGCCAGCAGCCCCTCCCCGGGAGGGTTGTTCGAGCAGTACTTC
V gene: TRBV28; clone size: -; J gene: TRBJ1-5; D gene: -; CDR3 protein: CASSLLRGQPQHF; CDR3 DNA: TGTGCCAGCAGTTTGCTGCGGGGGCAGCCCCAGCATTTT
V gene: TRBV19; clone size: once; J gene: TRBJ1-1; D gene: -; CDR3 protein: CASSVRTVMNTEAFF; CDR3 DNA: TGTGCCAGTAGTGTGAGGACGGTGATGAACACTGAAGCTTTCTTT
V gene: TRBV14; clone size: few; J gene: TRBJ2-2; D gene: -; CDR3 protein: CASSLRGVEADTGELFF; CDR3 DNA: TGTGCCAGCAGCCTTAGAGGGGTGGAGGCGGACACCGGGGAGCTGTTTTTT
V gene: TRBV5-1; clone size: medium-sized; J gene: TRBJ1-1; D gene: -; CDR3 protein: CASRVNSGTEAFF; CDR3 DNA: TGCGCCAGCAGGGTCAATTCGGGGACTGAAGCTTTCTTT
V gene: TRBV9; clone size: -; J gene: TRBJ2-2; D gene: -; CDR3 protein: CASSVEGAYTGELFF; CDR3 DNA: TGTGCCAGCAGCGTAGAAGGGGCGTACACCGGGGAGCTGTTTTTT
V gene: TRBV28; clone size: -; J gene: TRBJ2-7; D gene: -; CDR3 protein: CASSFAGAHEQYF; CDR3 DNA: TGTGCCAGCAGTTTTGCAGGGGCCCACGAGCAGTACTTC
V gene: TRBV7-8; clone size: -; J gene: TRBJ1-5; D gene: -; CDR3 protein: CASSTVGGPNDPQHF; CDR3 DNA: TGTGCCAGCAGTACGGTGGGGGGGCCCAACGACCCCCAGCATTTT
V gene: TRBV5-1; clone size: -; J gene: TRBJ2-3; D gene: -; CDR3 protein: CASSLVGPITDTQYF; CDR3 DNA: TGCGCCAGCAGCTTGGTAGGGCCCATCACAGATACGCAGTATTTT
V gene: TRBV6-1; clone size: -; J gene: TRBJ1-5; D gene: -; CDR3 protein: CASSESRAGQPQHF; CDR3 DNA: TGTGCCAGCAGTGAAAGTAGGGCAGGTCAGCCCCAGCATTTT
V gene: TRBV19; clone size: once; J gene: TRBJ2-2; D gene: -; CDR3 protein: CASSERQPGELFF; CDR3 DNA: TGTGCCAGTAGTGAACGACAGCCCGGGGAGCTGTTTTTT
V gene: TRBV6-5; clone size: -; J gene: TRBJ1-3; D gene: TRBD1; CDR3 protein: CASSYGTGISGNTIYF; CDR3 DNA: TGTGCCAGCAGTTACGGGACAGGGATCTCTGGAAACACCATATATTTT
V gene: TRBV5-5; clone size: -; J gene: TRBJ1-2; D gene: -; CDR3 protein: CASSLAPADYGYTF; CDR3 DNA: TGTGCCAGCAGCTTGGCCCCCGCCGACTATGGCTACACCTTC
V gene: TRBV21-1; clone size: -; J gene: TRBJ1-2; D gene: -; CDR3 protein: CASSKLGFPGAYGYTF; CDR3 DNA: TGTGCCAGCAGCAAACTCGGGTTCCCCGGAGCCTATGGCTACACCTTC
V gene: TRBV6-1; clone size: -; J gene: TRBJ1-2; D gene: -; CDR3 protein: CASSEMRTAVGYTF; CDR3 DNA: TGTGCCAGCAGTGAAATGAGGACAGCGGTTGGCTACACCTTC
V gene: TRBV9; clone size: -; J gene: TRBJ1-3; D gene: -; CDR3 protein: CASSPAGNTIYF; CDR3 DNA: TGTGCCAGCAGCCCAGCTGGAAACACCATATATTTT
V gene: TRBV7-9; clone size: -; J gene: TRBJ1-1; D gene: -; CDR3 protein: CASSFGDRGSTEAFF; CDR3 DNA: TGTGCCAGCAGCTTCGGGGACCGGGGAAGCACTGAAGCTTTCTTT
V gene: TRBV7-6; clone size: -; J gene: TRBJ2-2; D gene: TRBD1; CDR3 protein: CASRGQGITGELFF; CDR3 DNA: TGTGCCAGCAGGGGACAGGGAATCACCGGGGAGCTGTTTTTT
V gene: TRBV5-4; clone size: -; J gene: TRBJ1-1; D gene: -; CDR3 protein: CASSSNQWVTEAFF; CDR3 DNA: TGTGCCAGCAGCTCAAATCAGTGGGTAACTGAAGCTTTCTTT
V gene: TRBV6-1; clone size: -; J gene: TRBJ2-3; D gene: -; CDR3 protein: CASSLLRDTDTQYF; CDR3 DNA: TGTGCCAGCAGTCTATTACGGGATACAGATACGCAGTATTTT
V gene: TRBV9; clone size: -; J gene: TRBJ2-5; D gene: TRBD1; CDR3 protein: CASSARRTGQETQYF; CDR3 DNA: TGTGCCAGCAGCGCTCGCCGGACAGGGCAAGAGACCCAGTACTTC
V gene: TRBV4-2; clone size: -; J gene: TRBJ2-7; D gene: -; CDR3 protein: CASSQDGLVEQYF; CDR3 DNA: TGTGCCAGCAGCCAAGATGGGCTAGTCGAGCAGTACTTC
V gene: TRBV7-9; clone size: -; J gene: TRBJ2-3; D gene: TRBD2; CDR3 protein: CASSFLAGGSTDTQYF; CDR3 DNA: TGTGCCAGCAGCTTTCTAGCGGGGGGAAGCACAGATACGCAGTATTTT
V gene: TRBV6-1; clone size: -; J gene: TRBJ2-7; D gene: -; CDR3 protein: CASRRIYEQYF; CDR3 DNA: TGTGCCAGCAGGCGGATCTACGAGCAGTACTTC
V gene: TRBV28; clone size: -; J gene: TRBJ2-5; D gene: TRBD1; CDR3 protein: CASSNRGRVETQYF; CDR3 DNA: TGTGCCAGCAGCAACAGGGGGAGAGTGGAGACCCAGTACTTC